The 30 T cell receptor beta chains reported below all come from one sample, sequenced in a study of cytomegalovirus exposure and HLA in healthy donors. The PCR used 60 Vbeta and 13 Jbeta primers. Sequencing used immunoSEQ multiplex PCR; TCRdb keeps in-frame clones, though not all of them. The sample carries about 170,000 clones, roughly 85% recorded once. The sequenced sample consisted of PBMCs. Every receptor here comes from a woman between 50 and 59 years old in good health and CMV-seropositive.

This clone was observed a single time. The gene calls are TRBV30 and TRBJ2-7, with D unresolved. This CDR3 is 11 amino acids long. With 3 bases removed from V and 3 bases from J, the gap between germline ends came to 6 bases. Germline-derived CDR1 and CDR2 are GTSNPN and SVGIG (reference sequence). CDR3 residues: CAWSVRYEQYF. The DNA of the CDR3 is TGTGCCTGGAGCGTGCGCTACGAGCAGTACTTC.

CDR3 bases: TGCGCCAGCAGCCTAGCGAGGGAGTACGAGCAGTACTTC. Protein sequence: CASSLAREYEQYF. The V call is TRBV4-1, the J call TRBJ2-7, with D perhaps TRBD2 (5 bases). This CDR3 region has 13 residues. Germline V gene sequence: CDR1 MGHRA, CDR2 YSYEKL. Trimming removed 4 bases at V and 4 bases at J, with 11 bases between.

This chain connects TRBV7-2 to TRBJ2-2; tentative D call: TRBD1 (5 bases). Deletions cut 6 bases from V and 2 bases from J, with 10 bases between. From germline, CDR1 is SGHTA and CDR2 FQGNSA. The CDR3 loop spans 14 amino acids. The CDR3 region has the DNA TGTGCCAGCAGAGACAGATTAAACACCGGGGAGCTGTTTTTT. Residues: CASRDRLNTGELFF.

This chain connects TRBV19 to TRBJ2-1, with 9 nucleotides matching TRBD2. CDR1 and CDR2 from the germline V gene are LNHDA and SQIVND (reference sequence). The CDR3 totals 12 residues. Losses at the gene ends were 9 bases for V and 4 bases for J; bases not matched to a gene: 1. This CDR3 is CASAGGYNEQFF. The CDR3 bases are TGTGCCAGCGCGGGGGGGTACAATGAGCAGTTCTTC.

The chain combines TRBV2 with TRBJ1-5; D is undetermined. The ends were cut back, 1 base at V and 3 bases at J, with 4 bases in the middle. Germline CDR1 and CDR2: SNHLY and FYNNEI. CDR3 length equals 13 residues. The CDR3 region is CASSEGANQPQHF. In nucleotides, the CDR3 is TGTGCCAGCAGTGAAGGGGCCAATCAGCCCCAGCATTTT.

The chain is built from TRBV5-1 and TRBJ1-2; 7 bases are a match to TRBD1. CDR3 length equals 15 residues. Germline values: CDR1 SGHRS, CDR2 YFSETQ. Trimming removed 1 base from V and 7 bases from J; junction bases left unmatched: 10. CDR3 loop: CASSLTLQGNPGYTF. The CDR3 bases are TGCGCCAGCAGCTTGACATTACAGGGGAACCCTGGCTACACCTTC.

The gene calls are TRBV2 and TRBJ2-7; D gene uncertain. Germline-derived CDR1 and CDR2 are SNHLY and FYNNEI. The CDR3 is 13 amino acids. V dropped 5 bases and J dropped 5 bases, with 13 bases sitting between them. In nucleotides, the CDR3 is TGTGCCAGCAGTCAAGATTTAGTGGACGAGCAGTACTTC. The encoded protein is CASSQDLVDEQYF.

Comment on this clone: A junction end diverges from the germline sequence, so it may reflect a read error. The chain has TRBV6-1 and TRBJ2-5, with D possibly TRBD2 on 6 matching bases. From germline, CDR1 is MNHNS and CDR2 SASEGT. The CDR3 extends over 15 amino acids. CDR3 sequence reads: CASREGLSGGETQYF. The CDR3 nucleotides read TGTGCCAGCAGGGAAGGACTATCGGGCGGAGAGACCCAGTACTTC.

The rearrangement links TRBV2 to TRBJ2-3; 11 nucleotides agree with TRBD1. Germline CDR1 SNHLY, CDR2 FYNNEI. The CDR3 consists of 14 residues. With 6 bases clipped from V and 5 bases from J, the junction kept 4 bases outside the gene matches. CDR3 amino acids: CASRGQGALDTQYF. The CDR3 nucleotides read TGTGCCAGCAGAGGACAGGGGGCTTTAGATACGCAGTATTTT.

The chain couples TRBV9 to TRBJ2-1, with 9 bases matching TRBD2. Germline V CDR1 and CDR2: SGDLS, YYNGEE. The V segment lost 0 bases and the J segment 10 bases; nucleotides outside the gene matches: 8. The CDR3 has 15 residues. The CDR3 sequence is CASSVEAGGPGEQFF. The CDR3, as DNA: TGTGCCAGCAGCGTAGAGGCGGGGGGGCCGGGGGAGCAGTTCTTC.

This clone was recorded only once. The V and J genes are TRBV30 and TRBJ2-7; TRBD1 might be the D (5 bases). CDR3 length: 14 residues. Trimming pared 0 bases from V and 5 bases from J, leaving 14 bases between. The germline CDR1 and CDR2 sequences are GTSNPN and SVGIG (reference sequence). CDR3 coding DNA: TGTGCCTGGAGTGTAGGACATATTTACAACGAGCAGTACTTC. Encoded protein: CAWSVGHIYNEQYF.

This CDR3 is CASRTGISGANVLTF. The CDR3 bases are TGTGCCAGCAGGACAGGGATCTCTGGGGCCAACGTCCTGACTTTC. V usage is TRBV27 and J usage is TRBJ2-6; 7 bases fit TRBD1. V lost 6 bases, J lost 0 bases, and 2 bases stayed unmatched. The germline CDR1 and CDR2 sequences are MNHEY and SMNVEV (reference sequence). The CDR3 has 15 amino acids.

The sample holds a few counts of this clone. The chain has TRBV2 and TRBJ2-7, with a possible D match to TRBD1 (5 bases). Germline V CDR1 and CDR2: SNHLY, FYNNEI. The CDR3 extends over 12 amino acids. V lost 5 bases and J lost 3, with 8 bases in between. The DNA of the CDR3 is TGTGCCAGCAGTAGACAGAACTACGAGCAGTACTTC. It yields the protein CASSRQNYEQYF. Drawing the rest from reference TRBV2 and TRBJ2-7, the complete variable domain is EPEVTQTPSHQVTQMGQEVILRCVPISNHLYFYWYRQILGQKVEFLVSFYNNEISEKSEIFDDQFSVERPDGSNFTLKIRSTKLEDSAMYFCASSRQNYEQYFGPGTRLTVT.

This chain uses TRBV19 with TRBJ1-1; D gene ambiguous. Germline V gene sequence: CDR1 LNHDA, CDR2 SQIVND (reference sequence). CDR3 size: 12 residues. The ends were cut back, 2 bases at V and 5 bases at J, with 6 bases in the middle. The CDR3 coding sequence is TGTGCCAGTAGTATACGAGCTACTGAAGCTTTCTTT. It is translated as CASSIRATEAFF.

This chain uses TRBV28 with TRBJ2-3; TRBD1 agrees at 7 bases. Germline lookup yields CDR1 MDHEN and CDR2 SYDVKM. Losses at the gene ends were 6 bases for V and 0 bases for J; bases not matched to a gene: 9. This CDR3 has 16 residues. Here the CDR3 reads CASRPRTGPSTDTQYF. As DNA, the CDR3 is TGTGCCAGCAGACCGAGGACAGGTCCGAGCACAGATACGCAGTATTTT.

V usage is TRBV6-1 and J usage is TRBJ1-1; D may be TRBD1 (5 bases). V was pared by 0 bases and J by 11 bases, with 10 bases between. The CDR3 extends over 12 amino acids. CDR1 and CDR2 from the germline V gene are MNHNS and SASEGT. The CDR3 DNA sequence: TGTGCCAGCAGTGAAGCGGGGCAGACCGCTTTCTTT. It specifies CASSEAGQTAFF.

Comment on this clone: At one end the junction does not follow the germline gene, possibly because of a read error. V is TRBV5-6 and J is TRBJ2-3, with 7 nucleotides matching TRBD1. The CDR3 consists of 14 residues. Germline values: CDR1 SGHDT, CDR2 YYEEEE. CDR3 bases: TGTGCCAGCAGTTTGGACAGGACCACAGATACGCAGTATTTT. This codes for CASSLDRTTDTQYF.

The chain recombines TRBV5-1 with TRBJ2-7; 7 positions agree with TRBD1. The V gene's germline CDR1 is SGHRS and CDR2 YFSETQ. The J segment lost 6 bases and the V segment lost 4 bases, leaving 16 bases of the junction unmatched. The CDR3 is 16 residues long. The CDR3, as DNA: TGCGCCAGCAGCGTGGGGTTGAGACAGGGCCTCCCCGAGCAGTACTTC. Translated, it gives CASSVGLRQGLPEQYF.

The genes are TRBV7-2 and TRBJ2-7; D gene ambiguous. The CDR3 loop spans 14 amino acids. The germline V gene encodes CDR1 SGHTA and CDR2 FQGNSA. With 2 bases removed from V and 1 base from J, the gap between germline ends came to 9 bases. The DNA for the CDR3 is TGTGCCAGCAGCTTACGCCCGGGTTCCTACGAGCAGTACTTC. It codes for CASSLRPGSYEQYF.

The gene calls are TRBV7-3 and TRBJ1-1; 9 bases align to TRBD1. Germline assignment: CDR1 SGHTA and CDR2 FQGTGA. The CDR3 covers 14 residues. Trimming removed 5 bases from V and 4 bases from J; junction bases left unmatched: 5. CDR3 DNA sequence: TGTGCCAGCAGCCCCACAGGGGGCATCACTGAAGCTTTCTTT. It encodes CASSPTGGITEAFF. The full variable domain, its missing parts supplied by reference TRBV7-3 and TRBJ1-1, is GAGVSQTPSNKVTEKGKYVELRCDPISGHTALYWYRQSLGQGPEFLIYFQGTGAADDSGLPNDRFFAVRPEGSVSTLKIQRTERGDSAVYLCASSPTGGITEAFFGQGTRLTVV.

V and J are TRBV7-8 and TRBJ1-2, with 8 bases identical to TRBD1. Germline CDR1 and CDR2: SGHVS and FQNEAQ. The CDR3 contains 12 residues. Trimming removed 4 bases from V and 11 bases from J; junction bases left unmatched: 6. This chain's CDR3 is CASSSRTGSYTF. DNA for the CDR3: TGTGCCAGCAGCTCCCGGACAGGGTCTTACACCTTC.

With regard to this clone: Relative to the germline gene, one junction end is altered; a read error may explain this. This sequence joins TRBV6-1 and TRBJ1-1; the match to TRBD1 covers 7 bases. The V gene's germline CDR1 is MNHNS and CDR2 SASEGT. This CDR3 region has 13 residues. The CDR3 nucleotides are TGTGCCAGCGCCCAAACAGGGGCGTGGGGGATTTGGTTT. The encoded protein is CASAQTGAWGIWF.

This sequence joins TRBV6-5 and TRBJ2-5, with TRBD1 matching 8 bases. The end of the DNA aligns better with TRBJ2-7, so the J call may be wrong. Germline CDR1 is MNHEY and CDR2 is SVGAGI. There are 13 residues in the CDR3. The CDR3 is CASSLTGAYEQYF. In DNA, the CDR3 is TGTGCCAGCAGTCTGACAGGGGCGTACGAGCAGTACTTC.

This clone showed up just once. V and J are TRBV25-1 and TRBJ1-2, with a tentative D call TRBD1 (6 bases). Per germline, CDR1 MGHDK and CDR2 SYGVNS. The germline V and J ends were trimmed by 3 bases and 1 base, with 18 bases remaining between them. This CDR3 is 17 amino acids long. In nucleotides, the CDR3 is TGTGCCAGCAGTGACGACGTTTACAGGGATCTTAACTATGGCTACACCTTC. Translating it yields CASSDDVYRDLNYGYTF.

In this sample, this clone turned up a few times. The chain employs TRBV4-1 and TRBJ2-3, with a tentative D call TRBD1 (7 bases). CDR1 MGHRA and CDR2 YSYEKL come from the germline V gene. The length of the CDR3 is 16 residues. Trimming left V 1 base short and J 0 bases short, with 11 bases between. CDR3 loop: CASSQGAGGSTDTQYF. CDR3 sequence (DNA): TGCGCCAGCAGCCAAGGGGCAGGGGGGAGCACAGATACGCAGTATTTT.

The chain has TRBV2 and TRBJ2-7, with a tentative D call TRBD2 (7 bases). This CDR3 is built from 11 residues. Germline CDR1 SNHLY, CDR2 FYNNEI. V dropped 8 bases and J dropped 7 bases, with 12 bases sitting between them. CDR3 bases: TGTGCCAGCCGGGGGGCGTGGGAGCAGTACTTC. Its protein is CASRGAWEQYF.

This chain uses TRBV7-6 with TRBJ2-3, with 8 nucleotides matching TRBD2. CDR1 SGHVS and CDR2 FNYEAQ come from the germline V gene. The length of the CDR3 is 16 residues. The J segment lost 0 bases and the V segment lost 5 bases, leaving 7 bases of the junction unmatched. The CDR3 DNA reads as TGTGCCAGCAGCCGTAGCGGGGTAACTAGCACAGATACGCAGTATTTT. It codes for CASSRSGVTSTDTQYF.

The V call is TRBV28, the J call TRBJ1-5, with a possible D match to TRBD1 (5 bases). V lost 6 bases, J lost 0 bases, and 12 bases lay in between. The CDR3 covers 15 residues. Germline CDR1 and CDR2: MDHEN and SYDVKM. Here the CDR3 reads CASSLGQGSNQPQHF. In DNA, the CDR3 is TGTGCCAGCAGCCTCGGGCAGGGTAGCAATCAGCCCCAGCATTTT.

Regarding this clone: The junction and the germline gene differ at one end; a read error may be behind it. The chain carries TRBV7-7 and TRBJ2-5; 11 bases line up with TRBD2. Germline assignment: CDR1 SSHAT and CDR2 FNYEAQ (reference sequence). The length of the CDR3 is 16 residues. DNA of the CDR3: TGTGCTAGCAGCTTAGGTCTAGCGGGAGGACAAGAGACCCAGTACTTC. It specifies CASSLGLAGGQETQYF.

The rearrangement joins TRBV7-3 to TRBJ2-5, with a possible D match to TRBD2 (5 bases). Germline V gives CDR1 SGHTA, CDR2 FQGTGA. With 5 bases removed from V and 4 bases from J, the gap between germline ends came to 17 bases. CDR3 length: 15 amino acids. The CDR3 DNA reads as TGTGCCAGCAGCCCTCGCAACGGGGTAGCAGAGACCCAGTACTTC. It codes for CASSPRNGVAETQYF.